These 3 T cell receptor beta chains came from one sample sequenced in a study of blood T cell repertoires in COVID-19. The repertoire was sequenced with immunoSEQ multiplex PCR; TCRdb's copy has only in-frame clones and lacks some. This sample has 270,000 or so clones, with under 90% found just once. Sequencing was carried out using peripheral blood. These receptors were taken from an older woman with active or convalescent COVID-19.

The chain joins TRBV10-2 to TRBJ2-1, with D maybe TRBD2 (6 bases). Trimming shortened V by 5 bases and J by 8 bases, and 19 bases separated the two germline ends. Germline lookup yields CDR1 WSHSY and CDR2 SAAADI. The CDR3 length is 15 residues. The CDR3 nucleotides read TGCGCCAGCAGTTGGTCGGGGACTCCTACGGATGAGCAGTTCTTC. Its translation: CASSWSGTPTDEQFF.

This clone was recorded only once. The chain combines TRBV10-3 with TRBJ2-5; 9 bases line up with TRBD2. The CDR3 spans 16 residues. Germline V CDR1 and CDR2: ENHRY, SYGVKD. Trimming at V came to 2 bases and at J to 5 bases, leaving 9 bases not matched to a gene. The CDR3 loop is CAISEPSGVRTETQYF. In DNA form, the CDR3 reads TGTGCCATCAGTGAGCCTAGCGGGGTACGTACGGAGACCCAGTACTTC.

V and J are TRBV7-9 and TRBJ1-1; D gene uncertain. Trimming shortened V by 5 bases and J by 1 base, and 8 bases separated the two germline ends. Germline V lookup: CDR1 SEHNR, CDR2 FQNEAQ (reference sequence). CDR3 length equals 13 residues. The CDR3, as DNA: TGTGCCAGCAGCGTTCAGGAGAACACTGAAGCTTTCTTT. Its translation: CASSVQENTEAFF.